The present T cell receptor (beta chain) was sequenced within a study of regulatory T cells in long-lasting Graves disease. Study-level information: By definition, persistent Graves' disease involved antithyroid drugs for over 5 years alongside positive TSH receptor antibodies. Findings and limits, study-wide: In persistent patients, shared public clonotypes (roughly 2,700) outnumbered those in new patients (about 890). Persistent disease was characterized by preferential usage of TRBV28, TRBJ1-2 and TRBJ2-5.

Ten or more counts support this clonotype. What it binds is not known. Time point described: persistent/refractory GD, antithyroid drugs over 5 years with positive TRAb. After RNA was extracted from PBMCs, the TCR library was made from it. The patients included were those that came from an endocrinology department in Xi'an, China. Arm-PCR with iRepertoire HTBI primers amplified the CDR3 regions for these TCR beta libraries. TCRdb passed the multiplex PCR reads through MiXCR, listing each CDR3 protein once. Of about 310,000 distinct CDR3 sequences detected, roughly a fifth appear once; the ten largest clones hold more than 55%. The germline CDR1 and CDR2 sequences are SGHTA and FQGNSA. This CDR3 comprises 11 residues. V was shortened by 0 bases and J by 5 bases, with 2 bases between the two germline ends.

Source: peripheral blood mononuclear cells (PBMCs), taken when the disease was refractory, from a patient treated with antithyroid drugs. J is TRBJ2-7 and V is TRBV7-2; D not certain. The origin of this receptor is a female donor with Graves disease. The CDR3: CASSLANEQYF. DNA of the CDR3: TGTGCCAGCAGCTTAGCTAACGAGCAGTACTTC. The variable domain in full, completed from reference TRBV7-2 and TRBJ2-7, reads GAGVSQSPSNKVTEKGKDVELRCDPISGHTALYWYRQSLGQGLEFLIYFQGNSAPDKSGLPSDRFSAERTGGSVSTLTIQRTQQEDSAVYLCASSLANEQYFGPGTRLTVT.